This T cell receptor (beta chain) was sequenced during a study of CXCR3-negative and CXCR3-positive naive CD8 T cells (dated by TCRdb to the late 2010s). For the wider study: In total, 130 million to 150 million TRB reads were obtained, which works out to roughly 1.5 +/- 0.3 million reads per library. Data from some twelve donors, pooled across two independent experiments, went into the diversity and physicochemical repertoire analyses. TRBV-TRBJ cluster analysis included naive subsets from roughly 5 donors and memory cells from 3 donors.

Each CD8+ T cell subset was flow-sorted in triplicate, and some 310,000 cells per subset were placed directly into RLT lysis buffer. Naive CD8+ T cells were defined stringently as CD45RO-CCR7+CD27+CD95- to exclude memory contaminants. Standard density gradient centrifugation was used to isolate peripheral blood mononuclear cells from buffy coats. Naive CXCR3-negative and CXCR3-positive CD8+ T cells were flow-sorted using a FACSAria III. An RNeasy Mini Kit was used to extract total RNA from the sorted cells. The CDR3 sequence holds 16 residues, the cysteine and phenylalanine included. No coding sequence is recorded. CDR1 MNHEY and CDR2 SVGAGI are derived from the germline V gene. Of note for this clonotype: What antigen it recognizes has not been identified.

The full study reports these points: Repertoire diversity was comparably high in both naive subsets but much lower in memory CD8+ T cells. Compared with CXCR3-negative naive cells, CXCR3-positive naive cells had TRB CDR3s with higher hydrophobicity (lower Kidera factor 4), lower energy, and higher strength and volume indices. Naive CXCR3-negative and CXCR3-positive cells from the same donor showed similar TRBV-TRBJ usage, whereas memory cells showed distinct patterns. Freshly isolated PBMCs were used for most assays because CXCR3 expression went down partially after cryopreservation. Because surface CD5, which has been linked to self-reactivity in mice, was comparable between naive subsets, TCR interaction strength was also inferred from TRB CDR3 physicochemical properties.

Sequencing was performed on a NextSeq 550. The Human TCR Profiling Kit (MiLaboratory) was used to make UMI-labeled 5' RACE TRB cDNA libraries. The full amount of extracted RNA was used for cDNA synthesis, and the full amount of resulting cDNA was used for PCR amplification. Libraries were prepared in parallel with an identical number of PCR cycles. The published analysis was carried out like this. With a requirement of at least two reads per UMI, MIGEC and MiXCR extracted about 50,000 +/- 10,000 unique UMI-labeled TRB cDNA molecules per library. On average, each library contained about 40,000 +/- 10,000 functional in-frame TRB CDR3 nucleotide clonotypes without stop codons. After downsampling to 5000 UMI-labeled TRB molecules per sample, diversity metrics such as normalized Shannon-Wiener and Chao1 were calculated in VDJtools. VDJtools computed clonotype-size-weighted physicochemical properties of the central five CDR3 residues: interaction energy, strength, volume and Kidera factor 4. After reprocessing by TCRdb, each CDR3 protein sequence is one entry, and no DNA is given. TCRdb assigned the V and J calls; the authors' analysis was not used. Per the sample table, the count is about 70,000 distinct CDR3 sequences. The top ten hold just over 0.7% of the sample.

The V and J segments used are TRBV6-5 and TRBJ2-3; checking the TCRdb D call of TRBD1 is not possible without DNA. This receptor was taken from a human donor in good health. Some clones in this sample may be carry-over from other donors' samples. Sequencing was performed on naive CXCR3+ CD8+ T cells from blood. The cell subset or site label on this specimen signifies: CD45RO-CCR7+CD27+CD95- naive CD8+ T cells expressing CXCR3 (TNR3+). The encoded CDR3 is CASSYGVRGATDTQYF.